The entry below gives a single T cell receptor beta chain sequence along with its context. Its antigen is unidentified. This specimen comes from a study of beta chain features in type 1 diabetes. Study results and limitations: Shortening that was moderate but significant affected the TCRB CDR3s of Type 1 diabetes patients in all four CD4+ subsets.

V was trimmed by 5 bases and J by 6 bases, leaving 17 bases between them. The CDR3 contains 15 residues. Germline lookup yields CDR1 SGHDT and CDR2 YYEEEE. Investigators reverse transcribed all isolated RNA, so they sequenced expressed TCRB transcripts. Clones were read by immunoSEQ multiplex PCR, and TCRdb kept only the in-frame ones, dropping some. The sample shows around 710,000 clones, approximately 13% of them seen only once. The sequence derives from a man younger than 40 with type 1 diabetes. The sequenced material came from naive CD4+ T cells from blood. This chain links TRBV5-6 with TRBJ1-4; D is uncertain. CDR3 DNA sequence: TGTGCCAGCAGTTCGAACACGCGGACTGATGAAAAACTGTTTTTT. It is translated as CASSSNTRTDEKLFF. Full variable domain (remainder filled in from reference TRBV5-6 and TRBJ1-4): DAGVTQSPTHLIKTRGQQVTLRCSPKSGHDTVSWYQQALGQGPQFIFQYYEEEERQRGNFPDRFSGHQFPNYSSELNVNALLLGDSALYLCASSSNTRTDEKLFFGSGTQLSVL.